The 16 T cell receptor beta chains listed next were all sequenced from one sample in a study of cytomegalovirus exposure and HLA in healthy donors. 60 Vbeta and 13 Jbeta primers were used in PCR. Profiled with immunoSEQ multiplex PCR; TCRdb holds only in-frame clones, not every one. The sample has under 90,000 clones, less than 85% seen once. The sequenced material came from PBMCs. Receptors were obtained from a woman in her fifties or sixties in good health and CMV-seropositive.

V gene TRBV5-1 combines with J gene TRBJ1-1, with 7 bases fitting TRBD1. The V and J ends lost 0 bases and 5 bases, in that order; junction bases with no gene match: 4. The germline CDR1 and CDR2 sequences are SGHRS and YFSETQ. CDR3 length: 14 residues. CDR3 DNA: TGCGCCAGCAGCTTGGGACAGGGAGAAACTGAAGCTTTCTTT. Translation gives CASSLGQGETEAFF. Full variable domain (missing parts from reference TRBV5-1 and TRBJ1-1): KAGVTQTPRYLIKTRGQQVTLSCSPISGHRSVSWYQQTPGQGLQFLFEYFSETQRNKGNFPGRFSGRQFSNSRSEMNVSTLELGDSALYLCASSLGQGETEAFFGQGTRLTVV.

This rearrangement joins TRBV29-1 to TRBJ2-1; TRBD2 might be the D (5 bases). The CDR3 consists of 15 residues. The V end lost 0 bases, the J end lost 8 bases, and 17 bases lay between the germline ends. CDR1 and CDR2 from the germline V gene are SQVTM and ANQGSEA. CDR3 nucleotides: TGCAGCGTTGAAGATCGGTGGGGAGCAGGCGATGAGCAGTTCTTC. It codes for CSVEDRWGAGDEQFF.

A single count supports this clone. The chain is built from TRBV2 and TRBJ2-1; possible D gene TRBD2, 5 bases. Germline CDR1 is SNHLY and CDR2 is FYNNEI. V lost 9 bases and J lost 5, with 23 bases in between. This CDR3 comprises 16 residues. The DNA of the CDR3 is TGTGCCAGGCACAATTGGGGTACTAGTCCCCACAATGAGCAGTTCTTC. It encodes CARHNWGTSPHNEQFF.

In its sample, this clone was seen a few times. This chain links TRBV4-2 with TRBJ2-7; possible D gene TRBD1, 6 bases. Germline values: CDR1 LGHNA, CDR2 YNFKEQ. V lost 4 bases, J lost 3 bases, and 13 bases lay in between. CDR3 length equals 14 residues. CDR3 in amino acids: CASSLSTGRYEQYF. CDR3 nucleotides: TGTGCCAGCAGCCTCTCGACAGGTCGCTACGAGCAGTACTTC.

The chain employs TRBV5-4 and TRBJ2-1; the match to TRBD2 covers 10 bases. V shed 6 bases, J shed 2 bases, and the junction held 14 bases outside the gene matches. Germline lookup yields CDR1 SGHNT and CDR2 YYREEE (reference sequence). CDR3 length: 18 amino acids. In DNA form, the CDR3 reads TGTGCCAGCACCTTCAAAGCGGGAGGGCTTTTTACCTACAATGAGCAGTTCTTC. Its translation: CASTFKAGGLFTYNEQFF.

The rearrangement uses TRBV9 and TRBJ1-3; 10 positions agree with TRBD1. With 3 bases clipped from V and 8 bases from J, the junction kept 14 bases outside the gene matches. Germline V gene lookup returns CDR1 SGDLS and CDR2 YYNGEE. The CDR3 extends over 17 amino acids. CDR3 sequence: CASSASGTGVRADTIYF. CDR3 nucleotides: TGTGCCAGCAGCGCCTCCGGGACAGGGGTTCGGGCGGACACCATATATTTT.

A few counts support this clone. This chain joins TRBV7-6 and TRBJ2-2, with 7 bases lining up with TRBD2. This CDR3 is 16 amino acids long. Germline-derived CDR1 and CDR2 are SGHVS and FNYEAQ. Trimming removed 5 bases from V and 1 base from J; junction bases left unmatched: 7. Written as DNA, the CDR3 is TGTGCCAGCAGCCAAAACCCGGGAGGGAACACCGGGGAGCTGTTTTTT. As protein: CASSQNPGGNTGELFF.

This chain joins TRBV5-1 and TRBJ2-2; D possibly corresponds to TRBD2 (6 bases). The germline V gene has CDR1 SGHRS and CDR2 YFSETQ. This CDR3 is 14 amino acids long. V lost 2 bases and J 7 bases, leaving 12 bases between the germline ends. CDR3 amino acids: CASSFPSDGGELFF. The CDR3, as DNA: TGCGCCAGCAGCTTTCCTAGCGATGGCGGGGAGCTGTTTTTT.

This chain links TRBV5-1 with TRBJ2-4; 11 bases agree with TRBD2. The CDR3 spans 18 residues. The germline V gene encodes CDR1 SGHRS and CDR2 YFSETQ. The junction had 8 bases not matched to a gene; V was cut back by 2 bases and J by 1 base. The DNA of the CDR3 is TGCGCCAGCAGCTTCCTAGCGGGAGGATCGGGGGCCAAAAACATTCAGTACTTC. Its protein product is CASSFLAGGSGAKNIQYF.

V and J are TRBV30 and TRBJ2-3; tentative D call: TRBD2 (6 bases). Trimming removed 2 bases at V and 1 base at J, with 10 bases between. The CDR3 covers 14 residues. Germline V gene data show CDR1 as GTSNPN and CDR2 as SVGIG (reference sequence). The DNA of the CDR3 is TGTGCCTGGAGTTGGGAGGCAGGCACAGATACGCAGTATTTT. This translates into CAWSWEAGTDTQYF.

The chain combines TRBV27 with TRBJ1-1; 8 bases are shared with TRBD1. V dropped 3 bases and J dropped 6; count of bases not matched to a gene: 12. CDR1 is MNHEY and CDR2 is SMNVEV in the germline V gene (reference sequence). The CDR3 has 16 residues. CDR3 in amino acids: CASSLRPRQGFPEAFF. The CDR3 nucleotides are TGTGCCAGCAGTTTGCGCCCTCGACAGGGGTTCCCTGAAGCTTTCTTT.

The chain carries TRBV28 and TRBJ1-5; 10 bases line up with TRBD1. This CDR3 is 12 amino acids long. The J segment lost 7 bases and the V segment lost 8 bases, leaving 2 bases of the junction unmatched. CDR1 is MDHEN and CDR2 is SYDVKM in the germline V gene. CDR3 residues: CASGTGDQPQHF. CDR3 bases: TGTGCCAGCGGGACAGGGGACCAGCCCCAGCATTTT.

The gene calls are TRBV5-4 and TRBJ2-7, with TRBD1 as a possible D gene (6 bases). This CDR3 has 14 amino acids. The germline gives CDR1 SGHNT, CDR2 YYREEE (reference sequence). V lost 1 base and J lost 3, with 11 bases in between. CDR3 protein: CASSLSQGNYEQYF. In nucleotides, the CDR3 is TGTGCCAGCAGCTTGTCGCAGGGGAACTACGAGCAGTACTTC.

CDR3 bases: TGTGCCAGCAGCTTAGACTTTCCGGACAGGGGCTCACCCCTCCACTTT. Amino acid sequence: CASSLDFPDRGSPLHF. The genes are TRBV7-2 and TRBJ1-6; TRBD1 matches 9 bases. With V trimmed by 1 base and J by 10 bases, 8 bases remained unmatched. Germline CDR1 reads SGHTA; CDR2 reads FQGNSA. This CDR3 contains 16 residues.

V usage is TRBV5-4 and J usage is TRBJ2-5; TRBD2 matches at 7 bases. There are 16 residues in the CDR3. CDR1 is SGHNT and CDR2 is YYREEE in the germline V gene (reference sequence). J lost 1 base, V lost 5 bases, and 11 bases had no gene match. The CDR3 DNA follows: TGTGCCAGCAGGTCCGGCCCAGCGGGGATCCAAGAGACCCAGTACTTC. Translating it yields CASRSGPAGIQETQYF.

V gene TRBV7-2 combines with J gene TRBJ2-3; TRBD2 is a possible D gene (6 bases). Germline V CDR1 and CDR2: SGHTA, FQGNSA. V shed 3 bases and J shed 5 bases, with 9 bases lying between them. The CDR3 has 13 residues. This CDR3 reads CASSFPGVDTQYF. As DNA, the CDR3 is TGTGCCAGCAGCTTTCCGGGGGTAGATACGCAGTATTTT.